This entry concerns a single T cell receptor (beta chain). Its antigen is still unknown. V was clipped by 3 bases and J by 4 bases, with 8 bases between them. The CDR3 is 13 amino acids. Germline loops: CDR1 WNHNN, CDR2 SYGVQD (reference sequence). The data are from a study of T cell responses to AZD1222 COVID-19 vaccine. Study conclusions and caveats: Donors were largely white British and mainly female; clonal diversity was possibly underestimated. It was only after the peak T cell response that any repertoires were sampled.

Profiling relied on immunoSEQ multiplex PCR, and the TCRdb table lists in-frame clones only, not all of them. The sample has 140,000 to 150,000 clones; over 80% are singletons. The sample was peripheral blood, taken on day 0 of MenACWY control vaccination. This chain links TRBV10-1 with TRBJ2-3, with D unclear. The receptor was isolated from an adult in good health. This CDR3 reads CASSESIPDTQYF. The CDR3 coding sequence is TGCGCCAGCAGTGAAAGTATTCCAGATACGCAGTATTTT.